This is a list of T cell receptor beta chains from one sample in a study of CD8+ T cells in alopecia areata. Only in-frame clones appear in the TCRdb table, and some are missing; sequencing was by immunoSEQ multiplex PCR. The sample carries 200,000 to 250,000 clones, under 75% recorded once. This material consisted of CD4+ T cells sorted from blood, taken at week 4, from a patient treated with tofacitinib. The source of these receptors is a human donor with alopecia areata. CDR3s include the opening cysteine and the closing phenylalanine or tryptophan. D genes are given only for firm matches. Expanded clones are given a class, and other clones once, few, many or no size at all.

abundance | j_gene | d_gene | v_gene | len | CDR3aa | CDR3nt
NA | TRBJ1-2 | NA | TRBV9 | 12 | CASEGQYYGYTF | TGTGCCAGCGAAGGACAGTACTATGGCTACACCTTC
few | TRBJ2-7 | TRBD1 | TRBV28 | 14 | CASSRTGGIDEQYF | TGTGCCAGCAGTAGAACAGGGGGCATCGACGAGCAGTACTTC
NA | TRBJ2-3 | NA | TRBV29-1 | 12 | CSARGGPDTQYF | TGCAGCGCTAGGGGGGGCCCGGATACGCAGTATTTT
NA | TRBJ1-2 | NA | TRBV30 | 11 | CAWSWTDGYTF | TGTGCCTGGAGTTGGACTGATGGCTACACCTTC
few | TRBJ2-7 | NA | TRBV4-3 | 12 | CASSRDEGEQYF | TGCGCCAGCAGCCGGGATGAGGGCGAGCAGTACTTC
NA | TRBJ2-5 | TRBD1 | TRBV15 | 15 | CATSTGTGGWETQYF | TGTGCCACCAGCACAGGGACAGGGGGCTGGGAGACCCAGTACTTC
NA | TRBJ2-7 | TRBD1 | TRBV5-1 | 15 | CASSLAGTGYYEQYF | TGCGCCAGCAGCTTGGCCGGGACAGGCTACTACGAGCAGTACTTC
NA | TRBJ1-6 | NA | TRBV27 | 14 | CASSRTVDNSPLHF | TGTGCCAGCAGCCGGACAGTGGACAATTCACCCCTCCACTTT
NA | TRBJ2-5 | NA | TRBV5-1 | 14 | CASILKLPQETQYF | TGCGCCAGCATACTCAAATTGCCCCAAGAGACCCAGTACTTC
NA | TRBJ1-5 | NA | TRBV6-5 | 15 | CASSSRNSGNQPQHF | TGTGCCAGCAGTTCACGAAACAGCGGCAATCAGCCCCAGCATTTT
NA | TRBJ2-7 | NA | TRBV12-2 | 15 | CASRLAGSVDYEQYF | TGTGCAAGTCGCTTAGCCGGCAGCGTAGACTACGAGCAGTACTTC
NA | TRBJ2-1 | TRBD1 | TRBV9 | 10 | CARTGVEQFF | TGTGCCAGAACAGGGGTAGAGCAGTTCTTC
NA | TRBJ2-7 | TRBD2 | TRBV7-2 | 14 | CASSTEGLTYEQYF | TGTGCCAGCAGTACCGAGGGACTAACCTACGAGCAGTACTTC
few | TRBJ1-2 | NA | TRBV19 | 14 | CASRTSAGNYGYTF | TGTGCCAGTAGGACCTCGGCCGGGAACTATGGCTACACCTTC
many | TRBJ1-4 | NA | TRBV27 | 16 | CASSLSSGVGDEKLFF | TGTGCCAGCAGTTTATCATCGGGAGTGGGGGATGAAAAACTGTTTTTT
NA | TRBJ1-2 | NA | TRBV9 | 15 | CASSVVGDVKYGYTF | TGTGCCAGCAGCGTAGTGGGGGACGTAAAGTATGGCTACACCTTC
few | TRBJ1-1 | NA | TRBV6-6 | 14 | CASTQREMNTEAFF | TGTGCCAGCACCCAGCGGGAAATGAACACTGAAGCTTTCTTT
NA | TRBJ1-1 | NA | TRBV29-1 | 13 | CSVDDRLNTEAFF | TGCAGCGTAGACGACAGGCTGAACACTGAAGCTTTCTTT